The rows below give T cell receptor beta chains drawn from one sample of a study of T cell responses to AZD1222 COVID-19 vaccine. Method: immunoSEQ multiplex PCR; TCRdb's copy keeps in-frame clones and lacks some. The sample consists of over 75,000 clones, approximately 90% of them appearing once. The specimen was peripheral blood, collected 28 days after the second AZD1222 dose. All receptors come from an adult who received the AZD1222 COVID-19 vaccine. The CDR3 runs from the conserved cysteine through the conserved F or W. The order of the fields is V gene, J gene, clone size, D gene, CDR3 length, CDR3 protein, CDR3 DNA. The D gene is left open where the match is weak. A clone size is listed for some rows: how often the clone was seen (once, few, many), or a class if it is expanded.

v_gene: TRBV9
j_gene: TRBJ2-1
abundance: .
d_gene: .
len: 15
CDR3aa: CASSVLTGGYNEQFF
CDR3nt: TGTGCCAGCAGCGTACTAACTGGAGGGTACAATGAGCAGTTCTTC

v_gene: TRBV6-2/TRBV6-3
j_gene: TRBJ2-6
abundance: .
d_gene: TRBD1
len: 15
CDR3aa: CASSLQGAGANVLTF
CDR3nt: TGTGCCAGCAGTTTACAGGGGGCTGGGGCCAACGTCCTGACTTTC

v_gene: TRBV19
j_gene: TRBJ2-1
abundance: .
d_gene: .
len: 12
CDR3aa: CATKQGYNEQFF
CDR3nt: TGTGCCACCAAACAGGGTTACAATGAGCAGTTCTTC

v_gene: TRBV4-2
j_gene: TRBJ2-7
abundance: .
d_gene: TRBD1
len: 17
CDR3aa: CASSQAPQGARVYEQYF
CDR3nt: TGTGCCAGCAGCCAAGCCCCACAGGGGGCTCGGGTGTACGAGCAGTACTTC

v_gene: TRBV20-1
j_gene: TRBJ2-2
abundance: .
d_gene: .
len: 13
CDR3aa: CSASPRNTGELFF
CDR3nt: TGCAGTGCTAGTCCTCGAAACACCGGGGAGCTGTTTTTT

v_gene: TRBV29-1
j_gene: TRBJ1-2
abundance: .
d_gene: .
len: 13
CDR3aa: CSVESVQRDGYTF
CDR3nt: TGCAGCGTTGAATCGGTCCAGAGGGACGGCTACACCTTC

v_gene: TRBV12-3/TRBV12-4
j_gene: TRBJ1-2
abundance: .
d_gene: .
len: 11
CDR3aa: CASSSGGGYTF
CDR3nt: TGTGCCAGCAGCTCCGGCGGTGGCTACACCTTC

v_gene: TRBV11-1
j_gene: TRBJ1-5
abundance: .
d_gene: TRBD1
len: 13
CDR3aa: CARTGTGGQPQHF
CDR3nt: TGTGCCAGAACCGGGACAGGTGGTCAGCCCCAGCATTTT

v_gene: TRBV27
j_gene: TRBJ1-5
abundance: .
d_gene: .
len: 14
CDR3aa: CASSFSEVNQPQHF
CDR3nt: TGTGCCAGCAGTTTCTCAGAGGTCAATCAGCCCCAGCATTTT

v_gene: TRBV6-5
j_gene: TRBJ1-5
abundance: .
d_gene: TRBD1
len: 13
CDR3aa: CASSLGQGQPQHF
CDR3nt: TGTGCCAGCAGCTTGGGACAGGGTCAGCCCCAGCATTTT

v_gene: TRBV10-3
j_gene: TRBJ2-4
abundance: .
d_gene: .
len: 15
CDR3aa: CAISESTVAKNIQYF
CDR3nt: TGTGCCATCAGTGAGTCAACCGTAGCCAAAAACATTCAGTACTTC

v_gene: TRBV11-2
j_gene: TRBJ2-1
abundance: .
d_gene: .
len: 15
CDR3aa: CASSLGPPRGHEQFF
CDR3nt: TGTGCCAGCAGCTTAGGTCCCCCCAGGGGCCATGAGCAGTTCTTC

v_gene: TRBV7-8
j_gene: TRBJ2-2
abundance: .
d_gene: .
len: 12
CDR3aa: CASSPQAGELFF
CDR3nt: TGTGCCAGCAGCCCTCAAGCCGGGGAGCTGTTTTTT

v_gene: TRBV2
j_gene: TRBJ1-2
abundance: .
d_gene: .
len: 16
CDR3aa: CASSELGQASNYGYTF
CDR3nt: TGTGCCAGCAGTGAGTTGGGGCAGGCTTCTAACTATGGCTACACCTTC

v_gene: TRBV6-5
j_gene: TRBJ2-7
abundance: few
d_gene: .
len: 16
CDR3aa: CASSYFSGGQTYEQYF
CDR3nt: TGTGCCAGCAGTTACTTCTCCGGTGGACAGACCTACGAGCAGTACTTC

v_gene: TRBV14
j_gene: TRBJ2-5
abundance: .
d_gene: .
len: 15
CDR3aa: CASSQASGMGETQYF
CDR3nt: TGTGCCAGCAGCCAAGCGTCAGGCATGGGGGAGACCCAGTACTTC

v_gene: TRBV6-5
j_gene: TRBJ1-5
abundance: .
d_gene: .
len: 15
CDR3aa: CASSPGGLGNQPQHF
CDR3nt: TGTGCCAGCAGTCCCGGGGGGCTCGGCAATCAGCCCCAGCATTTT

v_gene: TRBV19
j_gene: TRBJ1-5
abundance: few
d_gene: .
len: 14
CDR3aa: CASSPPRDLAPQHF
CDR3nt: TGTGCCAGTAGCCCACCTAGGGACCTCGCACCCCAGCATTTT

v_gene: TRBV9
j_gene: TRBJ1-1
abundance: .
d_gene: .
len: 14
CDR3aa: CASSPAGGGTEAFF
CDR3nt: TGTGCCAGCAGCCCTGCGGGGGGAGGGACTGAAGCTTTCTTT

v_gene: TRBV4-1
j_gene: TRBJ1-1
abundance: .
d_gene: .
len: 17
CDR3aa: CASRHGAGLLAGTEAFF
CDR3nt: TGCGCCAGCCGGCACGGGGCAGGGTTATTGGCGGGCACTGAAGCTTTCTTT

v_gene: TRBV7-3
j_gene: TRBJ1-1
abundance: .
d_gene: .
len: 18
CDR3aa: CASSPRSIAGVLNTEAFF
CDR3nt: TGTGCCAGCAGCCCCCGGTCCATTGCAGGGGTCCTGAACACTGAAGCTTTCTTT

v_gene: TRBV28
j_gene: TRBJ2-5
abundance: .
d_gene: .
len: 15
CDR3aa: CASSLPSAGQETQYF
CDR3nt: TGTGCCAGCAGTTTACCCTCGGCAGGGCAAGAGACCCAGTACTTC

v_gene: TRBV6-4
j_gene: TRBJ1-6
abundance: .
d_gene: .
len: 14
CDR3aa: CASSDRAINSPLHF
CDR3nt: TGTGCCAGCAGTGACCGGGCGATTAATTCACCCCTCCACTTT

v_gene: TRBV7-9
j_gene: TRBJ1-2
abundance: once
d_gene: TRBD1
len: 16
CDR3aa: CASSSPATGRGSGYTF
CDR3nt: TGTGCCAGCAGCTCCCCGGCGACAGGGCGGGGTAGTGGCTACACCTTC

v_gene: TRBV18
j_gene: TRBJ1-5
abundance: once
d_gene: TRBD1
len: 18
CDR3aa: CASSPSPGGVSSNQPQHF
CDR3nt: TGTGCCAGCTCACCTTCCCCAGGGGGCGTAAGTAGCAATCAGCCCCAGCATTTT

v_gene: TRBV29-1
j_gene: TRBJ1-1
abundance: .
d_gene: .
len: 13
CDR3aa: CSAGSATNTEAFF
CDR3nt: TGCAGCGCCGGCAGCGCGACGAACACTGAAGCTTTCTTT

v_gene: TRBV6-1
j_gene: TRBJ2-1
abundance: .
d_gene: TRBD2
len: 19
CDR3aa: CASSELRGLAGGPGNEQFF
CDR3nt: TGTGCCAGCAGTGAGCTAAGGGGACTAGCGGGAGGGCCTGGCAATGAGCAGTTCTTC

v_gene: TRBV7-9
j_gene: TRBJ2-7
abundance: .
d_gene: .
len: 13
CDR3aa: CASSLLDSYEQYF
CDR3nt: TGTGCCAGCAGCTTACTCGACAGCTACGAGCAGTACTTC

v_gene: TRBV18
j_gene: TRBJ2-2
abundance: .
d_gene: .
len: 13
CDR3aa: CASSPLDTGELFF
CDR3nt: TGTGCCAGCTCACCCCTCGACACCGGGGAGCTGTTTTTT

v_gene: TRBV6-2/TRBV6-3
j_gene: TRBJ2-7
abundance: .
d_gene: .
len: 14
CDR3aa: CASSLLMGSYEQYF
CDR3nt: TGTGCCAGCAGTCTCCTAATGGGGTCCTACGAGCAGTACTTC

v_gene: TRBV6-1
j_gene: TRBJ2-7
abundance: .
d_gene: TRBD2
len: 15
CDR3aa: CASADGAGGFYEQYF
CDR3nt: TGTGCCAGCGCGGATGGAGCGGGGGGGTTCTACGAGCAGTACTTC

v_gene: TRBV10-2
j_gene: TRBJ2-7
abundance: .
d_gene: TRBD1
len: 15
CDR3aa: CASRAYRGQVDEQYF
CDR3nt: TGCGCCAGCAGAGCTTACAGGGGGCAAGTAGACGAGCAGTACTTC

v_gene: TRBV29-1
j_gene: TRBJ1-1
abundance: .
d_gene: .
len: 10
CDR3aa: CSVRNTEAFF
CDR3nt: TGCAGCGTTAGAAACACTGAAGCTTTCTTT

v_gene: TRBV29-1
j_gene: TRBJ1-2
abundance: .
d_gene: TRBD1
len: 12
CDR3aa: CSVGAGGVGYTF
CDR3nt: TGCAGCGTTGGGGCAGGGGGCGTTGGCTACACCTTC

v_gene: TRBV5-6
j_gene: TRBJ1-1
abundance: .
d_gene: .
len: 14
CDR3aa: CASSFTEMNTEAFF
CDR3nt: TGTGCCAGCAGCTTTACAGAGATGAACACTGAAGCTTTCTTT

v_gene: TRBV30
j_gene: TRBJ1-1
abundance: once
d_gene: .
len: 12
CDR3aa: CAWRTPTTEAFF
CDR3nt: TGTGCCTGGAGGACTCCAACCACTGAAGCTTTCTTT

v_gene: TRBV11-2
j_gene: TRBJ1-1
abundance: once
d_gene: .
len: 16
CDR3aa: CASSLVGGRMNTEAFF
CDR3nt: TGTGCCAGCAGCTTAGTAGGGGGGAGAATGAACACTGAAGCTTTCTTT

v_gene: TRBV10-1
j_gene: TRBJ1-6
abundance: .
d_gene: .
len: 13
CDR3aa: CASSESMNSPLHF
CDR3nt: TGCGCCAGCAGTGAGTCGATGAATTCACCCCTCCACTTT

v_gene: TRBV2
j_gene: TRBJ2-1
abundance: .
d_gene: TRBD2
len: 14
CDR3aa: CASSTSGSGHEQFF
CDR3nt: TGTGCCAGTTCGACTAGCGGGAGTGGCCATGAGCAGTTCTTC

v_gene: TRBV19
j_gene: TRBJ2-3
abundance: .
d_gene: TRBD2
len: 17
CDR3aa: CASSGLAGVSSTDTQYF
CDR3nt: TGTGCCAGTAGTGGACTAGCGGGGGTGTCTAGCACAGATACGCAGTATTTT

v_gene: TRBV19
j_gene: TRBJ2-1
abundance: .
d_gene: TRBD2
len: 18
CDR3aa: CASSIEAPGLAGDHEQFF
CDR3nt: TGTGCCAGTAGTATAGAAGCACCCGGACTAGCGGGAGATCATGAGCAGTTCTTC

v_gene: TRBV13
j_gene: TRBJ1-1
abundance: .
d_gene: .
len: 15
CDR3aa: CASSQRGGVDTEAFF
CDR3nt: TGTGCCAGCAGCCAACGGGGGGGCGTGGACACTGAAGCTTTCTTT

v_gene: TRBV10-3
j_gene: TRBJ1-1
abundance: .
d_gene: .
len: 14
CDR3aa: CAIRPGPWGTEAFF
CDR3nt: TGTGCCATCAGACCGGGACCATGGGGCACTGAAGCTTTCTTT

v_gene: TRBV30
j_gene: TRBJ1-2
abundance: .
d_gene: .
len: 14
CDR3aa: CAWSRDRGNYGYTF
CDR3nt: TGTGCCTGGTCTAGGGACCGGGGGAACTATGGCTACACCTTC

v_gene: TRBV7-9
j_gene: TRBJ1-1
abundance: .
d_gene: TRBD1
len: 13
CDR3aa: CASKTGADTEAFF
CDR3nt: TGTGCCAGCAAAACAGGGGCGGACACTGAAGCTTTCTTT

v_gene: TRBV4-1
j_gene: TRBJ2-1
abundance: .
d_gene: TRBD2
len: 17
CDR3aa: CASSQESVAGVYNEQFF
CDR3nt: TGCGCCAGCAGCCAAGAGAGCGTAGCGGGAGTTTACAATGAGCAGTTCTTC

v_gene: TRBV9
j_gene: TRBJ2-5
abundance: once
d_gene: .
len: 14
CDR3aa: CASSVAGIQETQYF
CDR3nt: TGTGCCAGCAGCGTAGCAGGGATCCAAGAGACCCAGTACTTC

v_gene: TRBV5-1
j_gene: TRBJ1-4
abundance: .
d_gene: .
len: 14
CDR3aa: CASSLDWPNEKLFF
CDR3nt: TGCGCCAGCAGCTTGGATTGGCCTAATGAAAAACTGTTTTTT

v_gene: TRBV10-3
j_gene: TRBJ2-7
abundance: .
d_gene: .
len: 15
CDR3aa: CAISDHNREGGEQYF
CDR3nt: TGTGCCATCAGCGATCATAACAGGGAAGGAGGCGAGCAGTACTTC

v_gene: TRBV18
j_gene: TRBJ2-5
abundance: .
d_gene: .
len: 13
CDR3aa: CASSPGVFETQYF
CDR3nt: TGTGCCAGCTCACCGGGGGTATTCGAGACCCAGTACTTC

v_gene: TRBV27
j_gene: TRBJ1-1
abundance: once
d_gene: TRBD1
len: 16
CDR3aa: CASSFYATDRGAEAFF
CDR3nt: TGTGCCAGCAGTTTTTACGCCACGGACAGGGGGGCTGAAGCTTTCTTT

v_gene: TRBV27
j_gene: TRBJ2-7
abundance: few
d_gene: TRBD1
len: 14
CDR3aa: CASSIGQGVNEQYF
CDR3nt: TGTGCCAGCAGCATCGGACAGGGTGTCAACGAGCAGTACTTC

v_gene: TRBV19
j_gene: TRBJ1-1
abundance: .
d_gene: TRBD1
len: 14
CDR3aa: CASSIDREVTEAFF
CDR3nt: TGTGCCAGTAGTATTGACAGGGAAGTCACTGAAGCTTTCTTT